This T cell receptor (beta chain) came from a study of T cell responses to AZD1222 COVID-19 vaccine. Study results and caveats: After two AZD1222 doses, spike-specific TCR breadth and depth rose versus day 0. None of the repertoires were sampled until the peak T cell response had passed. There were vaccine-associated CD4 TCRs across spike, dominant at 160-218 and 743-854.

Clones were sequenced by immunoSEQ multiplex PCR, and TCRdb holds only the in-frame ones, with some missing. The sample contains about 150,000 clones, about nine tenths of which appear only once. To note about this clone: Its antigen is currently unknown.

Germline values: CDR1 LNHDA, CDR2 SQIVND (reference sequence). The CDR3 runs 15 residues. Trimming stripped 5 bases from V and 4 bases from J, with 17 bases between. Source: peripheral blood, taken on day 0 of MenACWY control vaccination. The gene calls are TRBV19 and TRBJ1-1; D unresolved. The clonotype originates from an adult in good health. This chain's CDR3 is CASSPQGAHFTEAFF. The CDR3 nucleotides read TGTGCCAGTAGTCCCCAAGGTGCCCATTTCACTGAAGCTTTCTTT. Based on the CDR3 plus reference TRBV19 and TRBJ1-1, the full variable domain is DGGITQSPKYLFRKEGQNVTLSCEQNLNHDAMYWYRQDPGQGLRLIYYSQIVNDFQKGDIAEGYSVSREKKESFPLTVTSAQKNPTAFYLCASSPQGAHFTEAFFGQGTRLTVV.